The TCR beta chain under discussion was sequenced for a study of T-cell reconstitution after alpha-beta-depleted transplantation in children. Findings and limits, study-wide: Elevated TCRbeta diversity at day 60 was traced, in some patients, to surviving recipient T cells and thymic progenitors. Reportedly, alpha-beta T cells present about two months post-transplant originated from several hundred expanded clones of graft origin. From newly produced T cells came most of the T-cell counts and diversity one year after transplant.

Germline V gene lookup returns CDR1 LGHDT and CDR2 YNNKEL (reference sequence). The V gene lost 4 bases and the J gene lost 5 bases, with 17 bases spanning the gap. CDR3 length: 15 residues. Comment on this clonotype: Antigen specificity is unknown.

Unique molecular identifiers were used in preparing the TCRbeta library. Via MiXCR, TCRdb re-called the PCR reads, giving one row per CDR3 protein. Of 97,000 or so distinct CDR3 sequences listed, 7.5% to 9.5% are singletons. The sample here was PBMCs, taken before TCRalphabeta/CD19-depleted stem cell transplant. The rearrangement links TRBV3-1 to TRBJ1-1; D remains ambiguous. This clonotype was obtained from a boy aged 2 to 9 with acute lymphoblastic leukemia, due to receive a stem cell transplant. This chain's CDR3 is CASSPMGPSGTEAFF. The CDR3, as DNA: TGTGCCAGCAGCCCCATGGGCCCTAGTGGGACTGAAGCTTTCTTT.